The next 20 T cell receptor beta chains were all read from a single sample in a study of breast tumors, draining lymph nodes, adjacent tissues. TCRdb reprocessed the multiplex PCR reads with MiXCR, giving one entry per CDR3 protein. The sample records some 150,000 distinct CDR3 sequences, around 33% being singletons. Axillary draining lymph nodes of breast cancer patients supplied the node samples. Sequencing was done on a sample of axillary lymph node tissue. Receptor source: a female donor with breast cancer. Some clones in this sample may be carry-over from other donors' samples.

This clonotype was seen ten or more times. This chain links TRBV6-5 with TRBJ1-2; no clear D. Trimming left V 5 bases short and J 4 bases short, with 14 bases between. The CDR3 sequence is 14 residues long. The germline CDR1 and CDR2 sequences are MNHEY and SVGAGI. CDR3 in amino acids: CASSHRAAGYGYTF. CDR3 bases: TGTGCCAGCAGTCACCGGGCCGCCGGCTATGGCTACACCTTC.

This clonotype was recorded at least ten times. This chain uses TRBV27 with TRBJ2-1, with D uncertain. Germline V CDR1 and CDR2: MNHEY, SMNVEV (reference sequence). Trimming shortened V by 4 bases and J by 6 bases, and 4 bases separated the two germline ends. The CDR3 is made up of 11 amino acids. For the CDR3, the DNA is TGTGCCAGCAGTTGGGGCAATGAGCAGTTCTTC. It codes for CASSWGNEQFF.

Many counts were recorded for this clonotype. This chain joins TRBV12-3 or TRBV12-4 and TRBJ1-2, with 8 bases lining up with TRBD1. The length of the CDR3 is 14 residues. J was trimmed by 4 bases and V by 4 bases; bases with no gene match: 5. The CDR3 spells CASSSQGVSYGYTF. The CDR3, as DNA: TGTGCCAGCAGTTCACAGGGGGTGAGCTATGGCTACACCTTC.

V usage is TRBV11-3 and J usage is TRBJ2-3; D is possibly TRBD1 (5 bases). This CDR3 contains 15 residues. CDR1 SGHNT and CDR2 YENEEA come from the germline V gene. Trimming pared 1 base from V and 2 bases from J, leaving 10 bases between. CDR3 sequence (DNA): TGTGCCAGCAGCTTAGGCGCAGGGTACACAGATACGCAGTATTTT. Translated, it gives CASSLGAGYTDTQYF.

There are many counts of this clonotype. The chain recombines TRBV6-4 with TRBJ1-5, with D uncertain. The ends were cut back, 0 bases at V and 7 bases at J, with 13 bases in the middle. Germline assignment: CDR1 MRHNA and CDR2 SNTAGT. This CDR3 spans 15 amino acids. The CDR3 region is CASSDSEGIRQPQHF. CDR3 nucleotide sequence: TGTGCCAGCAGTGACTCCGAAGGGATCAGGCAGCCCCAGCATTTT.

This clonotype occurred many times. This chain links TRBV9 with TRBJ2-5, with unresolved D. V lost 3 bases and J lost 2, with 14 bases in between. The CDR3 totals 15 residues. Germline assignment: CDR1 SGDLS and CDR2 YYNGEE. The CDR3 bases are TGTGCCAGCAGCGCCTCTGGTATGGGACAAGAGACCCAGTACTTC. The encoded protein is CASSASGMGQETQYF.

A note on this clonotype: One base away lies a much larger clone, so this may be a sequencing read error. The J gene is TRBJ1-4, the V gene TRBV29-1; TRBD1 agrees at 7 bases. This CDR3 has 14 amino acids. Germline loops: CDR1 SQVTM, CDR2 ANQGSEA. DNA of the CDR3: TGCAGCGTCGGGTCAGGGGGTACTAATGAAAAACTGGTTTTT. Translation gives CSVGSGGTNEKLVF.

At least ten counts were recorded for this clonotype. The rearrangement links TRBV29-1 to TRBJ2-7, with D perhaps TRBD2 (5 bases). From germline, CDR1 is SQVTM and CDR2 ANQGSEA. This CDR3 has 12 residues. Trimming stripped 5 bases from V and 2 bases from J, with 10 bases between. The CDR3 DNA reads as TGCAGCGTTTCCCACGGGGCCTACGAGCAGTACTTC. This encodes CSVSHGAYEQYF.

This clonotype was seen many times. Germline and junction disagree at one end, which may indicate a read error. This chain uses TRBV11-2 with TRBJ1-6; D unresolved. Germline CDR1 is SGHAT and CDR2 is FQNNGV. The CDR3 consists of 14 residues. Here the CDR3 reads CASSLVALNSPLHF. The DNA for the CDR3 is TGTGCCAGCAGTTTAGTTGCTCTCAATTCACCCCTCCACTTT.

This clonotype was seen more than once but under ten times. V is TRBV12-3 or TRBV12-4 and J is TRBJ2-7; 11 bases agree with TRBD1. This CDR3 is built from 12 residues. V lost 10 bases to trimming and J lost 4 bases; unmatched junction nucleotides: 3. The CDR3 sequence: CATGTGGYEQYF. The DNA for the CDR3 is TGTGCCACCGGGACAGGGGGTTACGAGCAGTACTTC.

This clonotype was observed many times. This rearrangement joins TRBV4-2 to TRBJ1-2; 7 nucleotides match TRBD1. The V and J ends lost 0 bases and 7 bases, in that order; junction bases with no gene match: 2. The CDR3 totals 13 residues. Germline V gene data show CDR1 as LGHNA and CDR2 as YNFKEQ. For the CDR3, the DNA is TGTGCCAGCAGCCAAGAGAGGGGGCCTGGCTACACCTTC. Encoded protein: CASSQERGPGYTF.

This clonotype has ten or more counts. The rearrangement links TRBV7-9 to TRBJ1-3; D gene unclear. Trimming took off 1 base at V and 2 bases at J, with 6 bases between the two ends. Germline CDR1 reads SEHNR; CDR2 reads FQNEAQ (reference sequence). The CDR3 spans 14 residues. CDR3 protein: CASSLGVTGNTIYF. The CDR3 coding sequence is TGTGCCAGCAGCTTAGGGGTTACTGGAAACACCATATATTTT.

The V and J genes are TRBV20-1 and TRBJ1-4; 7 bases are a match to TRBD1. After removal of 6 bases from V and 0 bases from J, the junction contained 10 bases not matched to a gene. Germline CDR1 and CDR2: DFQATT and SNEGSKA (reference sequence). The CDR3 loop spans 16 amino acids. Written as DNA, the CDR3 is TGCAGTGCGGAACAGACAGGGTCTGCAACTAATGAAAAACTGTTTTTT. Translation gives CSAEQTGSATNEKLFF.

This clonotype was recorded at least ten times. The chain couples TRBV5-1 to TRBJ1-2; weak D call: TRBD1 (5 bases). CDR1 SGHRS and CDR2 YFSETQ come from the germline V gene. Trimming shortened V by 0 bases and J by 4 bases, and 13 bases separated the two germline ends. The CDR3 length is 15 residues. The CDR3 region is CASSLGEQDLYGYTF. The CDR3 DNA is TGCGCCAGCAGCTTGGGGGAACAGGACCTCTATGGCTACACCTTC. The whole variable domain, filled in from reference TRBV5-1 and TRBJ1-2, reads KAGVTQTPRYLIKTRGQQVTLSCSPISGHRSVSWYQQTPGQGLQFLFEYFSETQRNKGNFPGRFSGRQFSNSRSEMNVSTLELGDSALYLCASSLGEQDLYGYTFGSGTRLTVV.

In the case of this clonotype: This may be a read error: a much more frequent sequence differs by one nucleotide. The chain links TRBV30 to TRBJ2-7; tentatively, D is TRBD1 (5 bases). V was pared by 4 bases and J by 7 bases, with 17 bases between. This CDR3 has 13 residues. CDR1 GTSNPN and CDR2 SVGIG come from the germline V gene (reference sequence). The CDR3 loop is CAWNSARAHEQYF. As DNA, the CDR3 is TGTGCCTGGAACTCCGCCAGGGCCCATGAGCAGTACTTC.

A remark on this clonotype: A single base separates this from a much larger clone, so it may be a read error. The genes are TRBV7-2 and TRBJ1-2, with D unclear. The CDR3 is 15 residues long. Trimming removed 0 bases from V and 4 bases from J, with 12 bases in between. Germline CDR1 SGHTA, CDR2 FQGNSA. The CDR3 DNA sequence: TGTGCCAGCAGCTTAGCGCCAGACCCTAGCTATGGCTACACCTTC. Amino acids: CASSLAPDPSYGYTF.

A word on this clonotype: Possible read error: a much larger clone is one base away. The chain has TRBV28 and TRBJ1-6; 10 nucleotides align to TRBD1. The germline CDR1 and CDR2 sequences are MDHEN and SYDVKM. CDR3 size: 16 residues. Trimming removed 8 bases from V and 9 bases from J; junction bases left unmatched: 13. CDR3 residues: CASGPTGTGVGSPLHF. CDR3 DNA: TGTGCCAGCGGACCGACCGGGACAGGGGTAGGTTCACCCCTCCACTTT.

This clonotype was observed many times. This chain uses TRBV25-1 with TRBJ2-5, with 14 nucleotides matching TRBD2. The CDR3 runs 18 residues. V shed 0 bases and J 3 bases; nucleotides not matched to a gene: 6. Germline CDR1 is MGHDK and CDR2 is SYGVNS. The CDR3 DNA follows: TGTGCCAGCAGTGAATACCTCGGGACTAGCGGGGGTAAAGAGACCCAGTACTTC. This sequence encodes CASSEYLGTSGGKETQYF. Combining the CDR3 with reference TRBV25-1 and TRBJ2-5 gives the whole variable domain EADIYQTPRYLVIGTGKKITLECSQTMGHDKMYWYQQDPGMELHLIHYSYGVNSTEKGDLSSESTVSRIRTEHFPLTLESARPSHTSQYLCASSEYLGTSGGKETQYFGPGTRLLVL.

This clonotype occurred many times. This CDR3 reads CSARVVGQGTGSGYNEQFF. In DNA form, the CDR3 reads TGCAGTGCTAGGGTTGTCGGACAGGGCACGGGTTCGGGTTACAATGAGCAGTTCTTC. This chain uses TRBV20-1 with TRBJ2-1, with 8 bases matching TRBD1. Germline CDR1 is DFQATT and CDR2 is SNEGSKA (reference sequence). With 3 bases clipped from V and 4 bases from J, the junction kept 20 bases outside the gene matches. The CDR3 covers 19 residues.

The chain recombines TRBV10-1 with TRBJ1-1; 7 nucleotides align to TRBD1. The length of the CDR3 is 15 residues. V dropped 6 bases and J dropped 0; count of bases not matched to a gene: 7. CDR1 is WNHNN and CDR2 is SYGVQD in the germline V gene (reference sequence). The CDR3 reads CASSRDSLMNTEAFF. The CDR3 nucleotides read TGCGCCAGCAGCCGGGACAGCCTCATGAACACTGAAGCTTTCTTT.